This T cell receptor beta chain was observed in a study of T cells expressing NK-cell markers. On the study more broadly: Seropositivity for HCMV was found in seven of the eight sequenced donors, with one seronegative.

Following a re-call of the 5' RACE reads, TCRdb has one entry per CDR3 protein and lacks DNA. Its table records a few hundred thousand distinct CDR3 sequences. The germline gives CDR1 KGHDR, CDR2 SFDVKD. This CDR3 is 15 amino acids long. With regard to this clonotype: What it binds is unknown.

Study-wide results and caveats: HCMV specificity was not established for the expanded NKG2C+ T cell clones. In four donors, dominant clonotypes made up about 28.3-65% of CD3+CD56-NKG2C+ cells.

The TCR originated in a man between 18 and 35 years old in good health. The sequenced material came from blood T cells: a sorted CD56 or NKG2C T cell subset, CD4+ or CD8+ T cells, or bulk PBMC T cells (not recorded which). The gene calls are TRBV24-1 and TRBJ2-2; with no DNA, the TCRdb D assignment of TRBD1 cannot be verified. CDR3 protein: CATSDGQGHTGELFF.